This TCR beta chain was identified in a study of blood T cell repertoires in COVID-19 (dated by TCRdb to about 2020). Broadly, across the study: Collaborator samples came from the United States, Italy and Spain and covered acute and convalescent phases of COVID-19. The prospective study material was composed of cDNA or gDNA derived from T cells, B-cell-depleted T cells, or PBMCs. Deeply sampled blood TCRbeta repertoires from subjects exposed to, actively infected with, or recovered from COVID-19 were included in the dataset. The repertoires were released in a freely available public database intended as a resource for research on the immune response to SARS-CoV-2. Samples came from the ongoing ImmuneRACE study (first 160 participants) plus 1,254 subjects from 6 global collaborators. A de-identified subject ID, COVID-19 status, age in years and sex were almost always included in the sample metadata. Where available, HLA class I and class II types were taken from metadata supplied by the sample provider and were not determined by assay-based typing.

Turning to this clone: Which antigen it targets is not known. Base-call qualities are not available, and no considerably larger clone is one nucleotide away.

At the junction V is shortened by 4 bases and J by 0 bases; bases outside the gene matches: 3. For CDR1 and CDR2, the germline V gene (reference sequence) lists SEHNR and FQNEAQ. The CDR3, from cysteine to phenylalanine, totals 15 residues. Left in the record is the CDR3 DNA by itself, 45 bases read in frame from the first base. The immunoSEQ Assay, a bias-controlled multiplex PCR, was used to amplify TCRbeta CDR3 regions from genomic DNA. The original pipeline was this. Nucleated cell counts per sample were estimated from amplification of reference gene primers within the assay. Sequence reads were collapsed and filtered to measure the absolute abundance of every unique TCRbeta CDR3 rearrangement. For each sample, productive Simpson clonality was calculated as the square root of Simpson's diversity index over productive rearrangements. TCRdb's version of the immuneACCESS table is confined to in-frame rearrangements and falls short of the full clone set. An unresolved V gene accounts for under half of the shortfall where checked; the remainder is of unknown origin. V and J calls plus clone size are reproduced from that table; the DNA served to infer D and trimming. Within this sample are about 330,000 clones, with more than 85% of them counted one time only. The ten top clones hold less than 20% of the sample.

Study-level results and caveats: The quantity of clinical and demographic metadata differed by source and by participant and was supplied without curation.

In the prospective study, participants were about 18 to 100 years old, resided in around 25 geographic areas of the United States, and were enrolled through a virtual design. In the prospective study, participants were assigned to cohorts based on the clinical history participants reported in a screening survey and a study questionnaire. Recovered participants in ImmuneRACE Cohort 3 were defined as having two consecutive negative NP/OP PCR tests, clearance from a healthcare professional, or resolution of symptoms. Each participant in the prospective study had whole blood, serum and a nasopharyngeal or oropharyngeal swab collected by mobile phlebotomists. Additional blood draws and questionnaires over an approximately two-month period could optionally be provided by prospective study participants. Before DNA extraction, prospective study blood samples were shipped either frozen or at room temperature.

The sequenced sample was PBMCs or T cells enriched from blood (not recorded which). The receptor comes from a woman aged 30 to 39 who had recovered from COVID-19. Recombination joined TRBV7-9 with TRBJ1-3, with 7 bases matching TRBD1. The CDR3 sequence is CASSSDRNSGNTIYF. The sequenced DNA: TGTGCCAGCAGCTCGGACAGGAACTCTGGAAACACCATATATTTT. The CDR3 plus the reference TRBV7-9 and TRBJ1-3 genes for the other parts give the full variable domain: DTGVSQNPRHKITKRGQNVTFRCDPISEHNRLYWYRQTLGQGPEFLTYFQNEAQLEKSRLLSDRFSAERPKGSFSTLEIQRTEQGDSAMYLCASSSDRNSGNTIYFGEGSWLTVV.